The 26 T cell receptor beta chains below were found in one sample sequenced in a study of human T cells and chemical hapten exposure. Specified time point: pre-sensitization, week 0. As for treatment: therapeutic diphenylcyclopropenone sensitization with weekly scalp DPC. TCRdb re-called the RACE reads through MiXCR, storing one row per CDR3 protein. The sample has 60,000 to 70,000 distinct CDR3 sequences; over 9.5% are singletons. Specimen: whole blood, collected in connection with sensitization to the hapten diphenylcyclopropenone (DPC). The receptors were gathered from a woman aged 50 to 65 with alopecia areata. Some clones in this sample may be carry-over from other donors' samples.

At least ten counts were recorded for this clonotype. The CDR3 DNA sequence: TGTGCCAGCAGCTTGAGCAGCAGCTACGAGCAGTACTTC. This codes for CASSLSSSYEQYF. The rearrangement uses TRBV7-8 and TRBJ2-7; D uncertain. Germline lookup yields CDR1 SGHVS and CDR2 FQNEAQ. The CDR3 runs 13 residues. V was pared by 3 bases and J by 3 bases, with 9 bases between.

In its sample, this clonotype was seen many times. This chain links TRBV11-2 with TRBJ2-6; 9 bases map to TRBD1. Germline V gene data show CDR1 as SGHAT and CDR2 as FQNNGV. This CDR3 is 18 amino acids long. With V trimmed by 5 bases and J by 3 bases, 11 bases remained unmatched. The CDR3 here is CASSRGTGRSHGANVLTF. CDR3 DNA sequence: TGTGCCAGCAGCCGCGGGACAGGGAGGTCCCATGGGGCCAACGTCCTGACTTTC.

The rearrangement uses TRBV5-1 and TRBJ2-6, with D maybe TRBD1 (5 bases). V lost 0 bases, J lost 2 bases, and 9 bases lay in between. Germline values: CDR1 SGHRS, CDR2 YFSETQ. There are 16 residues in the CDR3. The CDR3 loop reads CASSLVPGTGANVLTF. The DNA for the CDR3 is TGCGCCAGCAGCTTGGTTCCAGGGACTGGGGCCAACGTCCTGACTTTC.

Ten or more counts support this clonotype. The chain has TRBV5-1 and TRBJ2-1, with 7 bases fitting TRBD2. The CDR3 has 14 amino acids. CDR1 is SGHRS and CDR2 is YFSETQ in the germline V gene. J gave up 4 bases and V 3 bases, and 4 bases lay outside the gene matches. As DNA, the CDR3 is TGCGCCAGCAGCTATCTAGCGGAGTACAATGAGCAGTTCTTC. Translating it yields CASSYLAEYNEQFF.

In its sample, this clonotype was seen a few times. The chain links TRBV29-1 to TRBJ1-1; no clear D gene. Trimming removed 7 bases at V and 5 bases at J, with 11 bases between. CDR3 length: 11 residues. CDR1 and CDR2 from the germline V gene are SQVTM and ANQGSEA. CDR3 sequence (DNA): TGCAGCGCCCTGGAGTATACTGAAGCTTTCTTT. Residues: CSALEYTEAFF.

Comments on this clonotype: Mismatch with germline at one junction end may stem from a read error. The chain carries TRBV29-1 and TRBJ2-7; TRBD1 aligns across 10 bases. Germline-derived CDR1 and CDR2 are SQVTM and ANQGSEA. The CDR3 totals 13 residues. The CDR3 nucleotides are TGCAGCGTCCAAACGGCGGGACAGGGGCCCTTCCCCTTC. Its translation is CSVQTAGQGPFPF.

This clonotype was detected many times. J is TRBJ2-4 and V is TRBV29-1; no clear D gene. Germline loops: CDR1 SQVTM, CDR2 ANQGSEA. The CDR3 extends over 12 amino acids. V lost 3 bases and J lost 8, with 11 bases in between. CDR3 bases: TGCAGCGTTGAGGACGGGTGGGACATTCAGTACTTC. It translates to CSVEDGWDIQYF.

This clonotype was observed many times. This chain connects TRBV14 to TRBJ1-2; maybe TRBD1 (5 bases). The CDR3 has 16 residues. Trimming pared 0 bases from V and 7 bases from J, leaving 18 bases between. The germline V gene has CDR1 SGHDN and CDR2 FVKESK. CDR3 coding DNA: TGTGCCAGCAGCCAAGATCTAGGGGAAAGGGGCAGTGGCTACACCTTC. Translating gives CASSQDLGERGSGYTF.

The chain recombines TRBV21-1 with TRBJ1-4; the listed D gene, TRBD1, was not tested against the DNA. TRBV21-1 corresponds to a pseudogene. The CDR3 covers 14 residues. The DNA for the CDR3 is TGTGCCAGCAGCAAACGAGCAGGGGGAGAAAAACTGTTTTTT. Translating gives CASSKRAGGEKLFF.

The chain employs TRBV7-8 and TRBJ2-1; 12 nucleotides line up with TRBD2. This CDR3 region has 17 residues. With V trimmed by 5 bases and J by 5 bases, 10 bases remained unmatched. CDR1 is SGHVS and CDR2 is FQNEAQ in the germline V gene. The CDR3 DNA sequence: TGTGCCAGCAGCCCCCGTACGACTAGCGGGAGAGACAATGAGCAGTTCTTC. Translating gives CASSPRTTSGRDNEQFF. Full variable domain (remainder filled in from reference TRBV7-8 and TRBJ2-1): GAGVSQSPRYKVAKRGQDVALRCDPISGHVSLFWYQQALGQGPEFLTYFQNEAQLDKSGLPSDRFFAERPEGSVSTLKIQRTQQEDSAVYLCASSPRTTSGRDNEQFFGPGTRLTVL.

Worth noting for this clonotype: A much larger clonotype is one base distant, so this may be a read error. The J gene is TRBJ1-1, the V gene TRBV18, with TRBD1 as a possible D gene (5 bases). CDR1 is KGHSH and CDR2 is LQKENI in the germline V gene. The CDR3 runs to 15 residues. V dropped 1 base and J dropped 1 base, with 10 bases sitting between them. CDR3 protein: CASSPQDTSNTEAFF. CDR3 sequence (DNA): TGTGCCAGCTCACCACAGGACACATCGAACACTGAAGCTTTCTTT.

Ten or more counts support this clonotype. The chain couples TRBV27 to TRBJ2-1; 12 positions agree with TRBD2. V gave up 0 bases and J gave up 0 bases; unmatched junction bases: 6. Looked up from germline, CDR1 is MNHEY and CDR2 is SMNVEV (reference sequence). The CDR3 length is 19 residues. The CDR3 DNA is TGTGCCAGCAGTTTATCGAGCTGGACTAGCGGGGCCTCCTACAATGAGCAGTTCTTC. Amino acid sequence: CASSLSSWTSGASYNEQFF.

This clonotype was observed many times. This chain links TRBV5-1 with TRBJ2-5; 7 bases align to TRBD1. V was pared by 4 bases and J by 4 bases, with 4 bases of the junction left unmatched. Germline loops: CDR1 SGHRS, CDR2 YFSETQ. CDR3 length: 13 amino acids. The CDR3 protein is CASSGDSLETQYF. The CDR3, as DNA: TGCGCCAGCAGCGGGGACAGCCTAGAGACCCAGTACTTC.

This clonotype was observed at least ten times. V and J are TRBV2 and TRBJ1-5; D may be TRBD1 (6 bases). This CDR3 is built from 14 residues. The germline gives CDR1 SNHLY, CDR2 FYNNEI. Trimming removed 4 bases from V and 10 bases from J, with 17 bases in between. CDR3 sequence: CASSGQDTITPQHF. CDR3 in DNA: TGTGCCAGCAGTGGACAGGACACCATCACACCCCAGCATTTT. The variable domain in full, with the rest retrieved from reference TRBV2 and TRBJ1-5, is EPEVTQTPSHQVTQMGQEVILRCVPISNHLYFYWYRQILGQKVEFLVSFYNNEISEKSEIFDDQFSVERPDGSNFTLKIRSTKLEDSAMYFCASSGQDTITPQHFGDGTRLSIL.

This clonotype has ten or more counts. The rearrangement uses TRBV20-1 and TRBJ2-7; possibly TRBD2 for D (6 bases). V gave up 4 bases and J gave up 1 base, with 14 bases separating them. This CDR3 comprises 14 residues. Germline V gene lookup returns CDR1 DFQATT and CDR2 SNEGSKA (reference sequence). The CDR3 loop is CSANEGGESYEQYF. CDR3 DNA sequence: TGCAGTGCTAATGAAGGCGGGGAGTCCTACGAGCAGTACTTC.

The V and J genes are TRBV18 and TRBJ1-4; 7 nucleotides agree with TRBD1. The CDR3 has 14 residues. From germline, CDR1 is KGHSH and CDR2 LQKENI. J lost 7 bases, V lost 3 bases, and 5 bases had no gene match. The CDR3 here is CASSPRGTAEKLFF. The CDR3 DNA reads TGTGCCAGCTCACCTCGTGGGACAGCTGAAAAACTGTTTTTT.

This clonotype was seen a handful of times. The chain is built from TRBV10-3 and TRBJ1-5; 7 positions match TRBD1. V lost 7 bases, J lost 3 bases, and 3 bases stayed unmatched. This CDR3 region has 13 residues. Germline V lookup: CDR1 ENHRY, CDR2 SYGVKD. In nucleotides, the CDR3 is TGTGCCATCACAGGGGGACCCAATCAGCCCCAGCATTTT. It yields the protein CAITGGPNQPQHF.

This clonotype was detected many times. The rearrangement uses TRBV2 and TRBJ1-1; D is uncertain. The V gene's germline CDR1 is SNHLY and CDR2 FYNNEI. The CDR3 extends over 13 amino acids. Trimming pared 4 bases from V and 4 bases from J, leaving 10 bases between. CDR3 in DNA: TGTGCCAGCAGTGCGTTGGGCAGCACTGAAGCTTTCTTT. Translation: CASSALGSTEAFF. The whole variable domain, remainder taken from reference TRBV2 and TRBJ1-1, is EPEVTQTPSHQVTQMGQEVILRCVPISNHLYFYWYRQILGQKVEFLVSFYNNEISEKSEIFDDQFSVERPDGSNFTLKIRSTKLEDSAMYFCASSALGSTEAFFGQGTRLTVV.

Many counts were recorded for this clonotype. This chain uses TRBV20-1 with TRBJ1-6, with D unresolved. Trimming removed 0 bases at V and 0 bases at J, with 12 bases between. The CDR3 is made up of 17 amino acids. Germline lookup yields CDR1 DFQATT and CDR2 SNEGSKA (reference sequence). The CDR3 DNA is TGCAGTGCTAGAGATCAGAATCGCGGCTCCTATAATTCACCCCTCCACTTT. Protein: CSARDQNRGSYNSPLHF.

This clonotype has just a few counts. The genes are TRBV27 and TRBJ2-3; TRBD2 aligns across 8 bases. V lost 4 bases to trimming and J lost 3 bases; unmatched junction nucleotides: 9. Germline CDR1 is MNHEY and CDR2 is SMNVEV (reference sequence). The CDR3 totals 16 residues. This CDR3 is CASSSLSGGGTDTQYF. The CDR3 nucleotides are TGTGCCAGCAGTTCGCTAAGCGGGGGTGGGACAGATACGCAGTATTTT.

This clonotype was found many times. The chain has TRBV7-9 and TRBJ2-5; D is possibly TRBD2 (6 bases). Germline CDR1 and CDR2: SEHNR and FQNEAQ (reference sequence). The CDR3 has 16 residues. Trimming removed 4 bases at V and 5 bases at J, with 20 bases between. DNA of the CDR3: TGTGCCAGCAGCTCAGTAACCGGGAGCTTCGCGGAGACCCAGTACTTC. It specifies CASSSVTGSFAETQYF.

Many counts were recorded for this clonotype. The chain recombines TRBV6-1 with TRBJ2-5; no reliable D call. Germline V gene lookup returns CDR1 MNHNS and CDR2 SASEGT. This CDR3 comprises 12 residues. V was trimmed by 2 bases and J by 5 bases, leaving 6 bases between them. The CDR3 DNA sequence: TGTGCCAGCAGTGAATGGGCGGAGACCCAGTACTTC. Amino acid sequence: CASSEWAETQYF.

The genes are TRBV27 and TRBJ2-3; no clear D. Germline CDR1 reads MNHEY; CDR2 reads SMNVEV (reference sequence). The CDR3 length is 15 residues. V was clipped by 6 bases and J by 0 bases, with 13 bases between them. The CDR3 bases are TGTGCCAGCAGGCTGGGCCTTACTAGCACAGATACGCAGTATTTT. Its translation: CASRLGLTSTDTQYF.

This clonotype was detected ten times or more. The J gene is TRBJ2-3, the V gene TRBV5-1, with D tentatively TRBD1 (6 bases). Germline lookup yields CDR1 SGHRS and CDR2 YFSETQ. This CDR3 region has 15 residues. V was clipped by 2 bases and J by 4 bases, with 14 bases between them. CDR3 in amino acids: CASSLIDRNPDTQYF. In DNA form, the CDR3 reads TGCGCCAGCAGCTTAATCGACAGGAATCCAGATACGCAGTATTTT.

The chain links TRBV19 to TRBJ2-7; D not resolved. The CDR3 spans 15 residues. The V end was cut by 5 bases, the J end by 5 bases, with 19 bases between. Germline assignment: CDR1 LNHDA and CDR2 SQIVND (reference sequence). CDR3 sequence: CASSAIRAGTDEQYF. The CDR3 DNA reads TGTGCCAGTAGTGCCATTCGGGCAGGCACGGACGAGCAGTACTTC.

This clonotype was seen many times. The V gene is TRBV14, the J gene TRBJ1-2; tentative D call: TRBD1 (6 bases). Germline CDR1 SGHDN, CDR2 FVKESK. The CDR3 spans 16 residues. V dropped 4 bases and J dropped 1 base, with 16 bases sitting between them. The CDR3 sequence is CASSPTGGLGNYGYTF. The DNA for the CDR3 is TGTGCCAGCAGCCCCACCGGGGGGCTCGGTAACTATGGCTACACCTTC.